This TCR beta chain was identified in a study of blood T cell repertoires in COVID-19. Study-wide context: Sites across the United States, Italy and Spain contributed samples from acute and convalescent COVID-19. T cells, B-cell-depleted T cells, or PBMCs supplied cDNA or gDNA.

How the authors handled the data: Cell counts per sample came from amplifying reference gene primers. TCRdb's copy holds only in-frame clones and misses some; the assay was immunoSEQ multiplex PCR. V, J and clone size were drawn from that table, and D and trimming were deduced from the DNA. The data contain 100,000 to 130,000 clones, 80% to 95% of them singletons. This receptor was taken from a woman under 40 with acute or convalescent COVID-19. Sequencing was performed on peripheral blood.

The CDR3 region is CASSIGHGLNEKLFF. CDR3 nucleotide sequence: TGTGCCAGTAGTATAGGGCACGGACTTAATGAAAAACTGTTTTTT. The gene calls are TRBV19 and TRBJ1-4; unclear D gene. Trimming removed 1 base from V and 4 bases from J, with 10 bases in between. This CDR3 contains 15 residues. Germline loops: CDR1 LNHDA, CDR2 SQIVND (reference sequence).